These 8 T cell receptor beta chains were all obtained from the same sample, sequenced in a study of beta chain features in type 1 diabetes. Since all of the isolated RNA was reverse transcribed, expressed TCRB transcripts were what got sequenced. Measured with immunoSEQ multiplex PCR; TCRdb has only the in-frame clones, and not every one. The profile shows hundreds of thousands of clones, 68% of them singletons. What was sequenced was naive CD4+ T cells from blood. The receptor set was obtained from a man younger than 45 in good health.

The chain combines TRBV30 with TRBJ2-1, with D perhaps TRBD1 or TRBD2 (6 bases each). V was cut by 3 bases and J by 4 bases, with 16 bases left in between. The CDR3 sequence is 15 residues long. From germline, CDR1 is GTSNPN and CDR2 SVGIG (reference sequence). The CDR3 bases are TGTGCCTGGAGCCCAGGGACGGGGGCTTACAATGAGCAGTTCTTC. It encodes CAWSPGTGAYNEQFF.

The chain combines TRBV30 with TRBJ2-7, with D unresolved. The CDR3 loop spans 11 amino acids. Germline V gene data show CDR1 as GTSNPN and CDR2 as SVGIG (reference sequence). V gave up 0 bases and J gave up 5 bases, with 5 bases separating them. The chain's CDR3 is CAWSVPHEQYF. CDR3 nucleotides: TGTGCCTGGAGTGTCCCCCACGAGCAGTACTTC.

The rearrangement uses TRBV4-1 and TRBJ2-3; D assignment may be TRBD1 or TRBD2 (6 bases each). The CDR3 is made up of 18 amino acids. V lost 0 bases, J lost 0 bases, and 16 bases lay in between. Germline loops: CDR1 MGHRA, CDR2 YSYEKL. The chain's CDR3 is CASSQDHVSGASTDTQYF. As DNA, the CDR3 is TGCGCCAGCAGCCAAGATCATGTGTCGGGGGCTAGCACAGATACGCAGTATTTT.

The table lists this clone with a few counts. This chain links TRBV30 with TRBJ2-7, with D uncertain. The CDR3 is made up of 14 amino acids. V was trimmed by 1 base and J by 3 bases, leaving 13 bases between them. CDR1 is GTSNPN, CDR2 SVGIG, per germline (reference sequence). CDR3: CAWSENLIIYEQYF. DNA of the CDR3: TGTGCCTGGAGTGAGAACCTCATTATCTACGAGCAGTACTTC.

The chain joins TRBV4-3 to TRBJ1-2; no firm D call. This CDR3 is 13 amino acids long. CDR1 and CDR2 (germline): LGHNA, YSLEER. Trimming pared 1 base from V and 6 bases from J, leaving 9 bases between. The CDR3 loop reads CASSQGVGNGYTF. In nucleotides, the CDR3 is TGCGCCAGCAGCCAAGGAGTAGGGAATGGCTACACCTTC.

This clone was observed a few times. This sequence joins TRBV13 and TRBJ2-3; D perhaps matches TRBD1 (6 bases). This CDR3 spans 14 amino acids. The V gene lost 0 bases and the J gene lost 3 bases, with 7 bases spanning the gap. Per the germline V gene, CDR1 is PRHDT and CDR2 is FYEKMQ (reference sequence). The CDR3 nucleotides are TGTGCCAGCAGCTTAGGGACAGGAACAGATACGCAGTATTTT. This codes for CASSLGTGTDTQYF.

The J gene is TRBJ2-7, the V gene TRBV29-1; a weak D match, TRBD2 (6 bases). V lost 6 bases and J lost 0, with 12 bases in between. Germline lookup yields CDR1 SQVTM and CDR2 ANQGSEA. The CDR3 has 13 residues. The DNA for the CDR3 is TGCAGCGTGCGGGACGGAAGCTCCTACGAGCAGTACTTC. This sequence encodes CSVRDGSSYEQYF.

The chain is built from TRBV29-1 and TRBJ2-1; possible D gene TRBD2, 6 bases. Germline V gives CDR1 SQVTM, CDR2 ANQGSEA. The CDR3 extends over 16 amino acids. V was trimmed by 0 bases and J by 0 bases, leaving 12 bases between them. CDR3: CSVEDWAGPSYNEQFF. DNA of the CDR3: TGCAGCGTTGAAGATTGGGCGGGACCCTCCTACAATGAGCAGTTCTTC.